This T cell receptor (beta chain) was profiled in a study of OX40 agonist ivuxolimab in advanced cancers. Germline V lookup: CDR1 MDHEN, CDR2 SYDVKM. V lost 3 bases and J lost 2, with 10 bases in between. The CDR3 is made up of 14 amino acids. Measured with immunoSEQ multiplex PCR; TCRdb has only the in-frame clones, and not every one. The sample records around 70,000 clones, approximately 90% being singletons. The rearrangement uses TRBV28 and TRBJ2-5; D is unresolved. The receptor comes from an adult with an advanced solid tumor such as melanoma, head and neck, liver or kidney cancer. Sequencing was performed on CD4+ or CD8+ T cells sorted from blood, taken in a trial of the OX40 agonist ivuxolimab. The CDR3 region has the DNA TGTGCCAGCAGTTTCTTGGGCACTCAAGAGACCCAGTACTTC. Its translation is CASSFLGTQETQYF.